The 14 T cell receptor beta chains in this list originate from one sample, sequenced in a study of metastatic and nonmetastatic thyroid tumors. TCRdb reprocessed the PCR reads using MiXCR. This table holds more than 10,000 clones, nearly 30% found once. Thyroid surgery had not been preceded by any treatment in any patient. Sequencing was done on a sample of tumor tissue. The source is a female donor with papillary thyroid cancer or a benign thyroid nodule (not recorded which). Some clones in this sample may be carry-over from other donors' samples.

The genes are TRBV20-1 and TRBJ2-7; either TRBD1 or TRBD2 may fit D (6 bases each). In germline, CDR1 is DFQATT, CDR2 SNEGSKA (reference sequence). The CDR3 runs 15 residues. Between the trimmed V and J ends, which lost 2 bases and 3 bases, there was a span of 17 bases. The chain's CDR3 is CSARKGGGRFYEQYF. The CDR3 DNA follows: TGCAGTGCTAGAAAGGGGGGTGGGCGGTTCTACGAGCAGTACTTC.

V gene TRBV6-2 or TRBV6-3 combines with J gene TRBJ1-5; D gene ambiguous. Germline V gives CDR1 MNHEY, CDR2 SVGEGT. The CDR3 has 17 residues. V was shortened by 6 bases and J by 0 bases, with 18 bases between the two germline ends. CDR3 sequence: CASRRMTLDDSNQPQHF. CDR3 DNA: TGTGCCAGCAGGAGGATGACCTTGGACGATAGCAATCAGCCCCAGCATTTT.

This clone was detected many times. It may be a read error: a sequence one base away is much more abundant. The V gene is TRBV5-1, the J gene TRBJ1-2; no definite D call. Germline CDR1 SGHRS, CDR2 YFSETQ. This CDR3 region has 14 residues. CDR3 in DNA: TGCGCCAGCAGCGCAACTGTGGAGACCTATGGCTACATCTTC. Translating it yields CASSATVETYGYIF.

This chain uses TRBV10-1 with TRBJ2-1; 9 positions agree with TRBD2. V was pared by 6 bases and J by 5 bases, with 14 bases of the junction left unmatched. The V gene's germline CDR1 is WNHNN and CDR2 SYGVQD (reference sequence). CDR3 length: 17 amino acids. CDR3 coding DNA: TGCGCCAGCAGCCGTGGGGAACTAGCGGGTGGGGACAATGAGCAGTTCTTC. This sequence encodes CASSRGELAGGDNEQFF.

The chain combines TRBV7-6 with TRBJ2-5, with TRBD2 matching 9 bases. TRBJ2-1 explains the end of the DNA better; the J call may be wrong. The CDR3 is 15 amino acids. Germline CDR1 SGHVS, CDR2 FNYEAQ. DNA of the CDR3: TGTGCCAGCAGCTTAGAGGCGGGAGGGAGGAATGAGCAGTTCTTC. Its translation is CASSLEAGGRNEQFF.

This clone came up many times. This CDR3 is also generated by other DNA sequences in the sample. This chain connects TRBV11-2 to TRBJ1-2, with D possibly TRBD1 on 5 matching bases. V lost 9 bases and J 6 bases, leaving 17 bases between the germline ends. Germline CDR1 reads SGHAT; CDR2 reads FQNNGV. The length of the CDR3 is 13 residues. The CDR3 is CASSDSRGDGYTF. Written as DNA, the CDR3 is TGTGCCAGTAGCGACTCCCGGGGCGATGGCTACACCTTC.

This chain connects TRBV19 to TRBJ2-1; no firm D call. Looked up from germline, CDR1 is LNHDA and CDR2 is SQIVND (reference sequence). Deletions cut 5 bases from V and 6 bases from J, with 11 bases between. CDR3 length: 13 amino acids. CDR3 bases: TGTGCCAGTAGTGGGTTAGCCACCAATGAGCAGTTCTTC. As protein: CASSGLATNEQFF.

This clone was observed many times. The V gene is TRBV6-1, the J gene TRBJ1-4; no firm D call. The ends were cut back, 6 bases at V and 0 bases at J, with 8 bases in the middle. The V gene's germline CDR1 is MNHNS and CDR2 SASEGT. The CDR3 spans 14 residues. CDR3 sequence reads: CASRGGTTNEKLFF. Here the CDR3 DNA reads TGTGCCAGCAGGGGTGGGACAACTAATGAAAAACTGTTTTTT.

The V call is TRBV5-1, the J call TRBJ2-6, with D unresolved. The CDR3 spans 14 residues. Looked up from germline, CDR1 is SGHRS and CDR2 is YFSETQ. Trimming took 4 bases from V and 0 from J, leaving 5 bases between them. The CDR3 is CASSLDSGANVLTF. Written as DNA, the CDR3 is TGCGCCAGCAGCCTGGACTCTGGGGCCAACGTCCTGACTTTC.

Relative to its sample, this clone is medium-sized. The DNA is left out, because the CDR3 cannot be placed on it with certainty; the CDR3 is given as TCRdb lists it. This chain joins TRBV14 and TRBJ1-4; no check of the table's D call, TRBD1, against the DNA was made. The CDR3 is made up of 18 amino acids, end residues included. Per the germline V gene, CDR1 is SGHDN and CDR2 is FVKESK. Here the CDR3 reads CASSQEAGPSMGMKNCFF.

This clone is labeled medium-sized (0.01 to 0.1%). One end of the junction varies from germline; a read error may be responsible. The rearrangement joins TRBV6-1 to TRBJ1-2; D call uncertain. This CDR3 region has 11 residues. Germline V gene data show CDR1 as MNHNS and CDR2 as SASEGT. In DNA form, the CDR3 reads TGTGCCAGCAGTACCCCTACCTGGACGAGCTTC. Translating it yields CASSTPTWTSF.

The sample holds a few counts of this clone. This chain connects TRBV3-1 to TRBJ2-1, with no clear D. In germline, CDR1 is LGHDT, CDR2 YNNKEL (reference sequence). The CDR3 loop spans 12 amino acids. The V and J ends lost 1 base and 7 bases respectively, with 5 bases between them. The CDR3 sequence is CASSQGVNEQFF. As DNA, the CDR3 is TGTGCCAGCAGCCAAGGGGTAAATGAGCAGTTCTTC.

In its sample, this clone is medium-sized. V is TRBV2 and J is TRBJ2-2; TRBD2 matches at 14 bases. Per the germline V gene, CDR1 is SNHLY and CDR2 is FYNNEI. The CDR3 totals 15 residues. Germline trimming cut 6 bases from V and 7 bases from J; bases unmatched to any gene: 4. The CDR3 DNA is TGTGCCAGCAGCGGGACTAGCGGGAGTATCGGGGAGCTGTTTTTT. Its protein is CASSGTSGSIGELFF. Combining the CDR3 with reference TRBV2 and TRBJ2-2 gives the whole variable domain EPEVTQTPSHQVTQMGQEVILRCVPISNHLYFYWYRQILGQKVEFLVSFYNNEISEKSEIFDDQFSVERPDGSNFTLKIRSTKLEDSAMYFCASSGTSGSIGELFFGEGSRLTVL.

This clone was picked up a small number of times. The chain employs TRBV27 and TRBJ1-5, with D uncertain. Deletions cut 8 bases from V and 11 bases from J, with 10 bases between. The CDR3 is made up of 10 amino acids. The V gene's germline CDR1 is MNHEY and CDR2 SMNVEV (reference sequence). CDR3 in DNA: TGTGCCAGCCCGCTCCGGACCCAGCATTTT. This encodes CASPLRTQHF.